The 21 T cell receptor beta chains reported below all come from one sample, sequenced in a study of tumor-infiltrating lymphocytes in primary liver carcinoma (dated by TCRdb to about 2017). Total RNA and DNA were co-extracted from approximately 20-30 mg of bulk tissue with the AllPrep DNA/RNA mini kit, without cell sorting. For sequencing, an Illumina HiSeq 2500 was employed. Starting from 450 to 500 ng total RNA, TCRbeta-specific cDNA was produced by reverse transcription with a constant-region primer and ProtoScript II reverse transcriptase. The TCRbeta libraries were prepared through three rounds of nested multiplex PCR following a slightly modified ARM-PCR procedure. The first two PCR rounds used multiplex TRBV1-TRBV30 forward primers with a Cbeta reverse primer, each for about 11 cycles. In TCRdb, the public reads were trimmed at Q25 with fastp and aligned with MiXCR, with productive beta chains retained. CDR3 protein sequences are deduplicated, and each keeps its most common genes and DNA. The sample table shows around 79,000 distinct CDR3 sequences, and 69% are seen once. The ten largest clones represent approximately 27% of the sample.

Sequencing was carried out using tumor-adjacent normal liver tissue. Every receptor here comes from a middle-aged man with primary liver carcinoma and hepatitis B virus infection.

Details on this clonotype: A much larger clone differs by one base, so this may be a read error. The V and J genes are TRBV5-1 and TRBJ2-1; 9 bases align to TRBD2. V lost 4 bases to trimming and J lost 5 bases; unmatched junction nucleotides: 10. There are 16 residues in the CDR3. The germline gives CDR1 SGHRS, CDR2 YFSETQ. In nucleotides, the CDR3 is TGCGCCAGCAGCGGGAAGGTAGCGGGGGCCCACAATGAGCAGTTCTTC. It specifies CASSGKVAGAHNEQFF.

The gene calls are TRBV6-5 and TRBJ1-6; a possible D gene is TRBD1 (5 bases). V lost 2 bases and J lost 10, with 18 bases in between. This CDR3 has 16 amino acids. From germline, CDR1 is MNHEY and CDR2 SVGAGI. DNA for the CDR3: TGTGCCAGCAGTTACGTATTGGCAGGGAAAGCCTCACCCCTCCACTTT. Residues: CASSYVLAGKASPLHF.

Of note for this clonotype: The CDR3 ends on some other residue instead of the conserved phenylalanine or tryptophan, so this is likely a read error. The V and J genes are TRBV11-2 and TRBJ2-7; D is undetermined. The CDR3 has 14 amino acids. Per germline, CDR1 SGHAT and CDR2 FQNNGV. Trimming pared 2 bases from V and 6 bases from J, leaving 14 bases between. The CDR3 DNA follows: TGTGCCAGCAGCTTAACCGACGGAGCCTGCGAGCAGTACTCC. Amino acids: CASSLTDGACEQYS.

On this clonotype itself: Sequence at one end of the junction differs from germline and may be a read error. This sequence joins TRBV11-2 and TRBJ2-2, with D hard to call. Germline V gene lookup returns CDR1 SGHAT and CDR2 FQNNGV. The CDR3 has 15 residues. CDR3 sequence: CAISLMQSNTGELFF. The DNA for the CDR3 is TGTGCCATCAGCTTAATGCAATCGAACACCGGGGAGCTGTTTTTT.

The chain couples TRBV12-1 to TRBJ1-2. TRBV12-1 is termed a pseudogene. The CDR3 is 13 amino acids. CDR3 residues: CASSSRGVYGYTF. The CDR3 DNA reads as TGTGCCAGCAGCTCACGTGGGGTCTATGGCTACACCTTC.

Regarding this clonotype: The junction shows a germline mismatch at one end, possibly a read error. The V call is TRBV29-1, the J call TRBJ2-3; 7 bases line up with TRBD2. The germline CDR1 and CDR2 sequences are SQVTM and ANQGSEA. The CDR3 runs to 14 residues. The CDR3 spells CSAGAGAGTDTHYF. The DNA for the CDR3 is TGCAGCGCCGGGGCGGGAGCCGGCACAGATACGCATTATTTT.

By share of the sample, this clonotype is medium-sized (0.01 to 0.1%). The V call is TRBV29-1, the J call TRBJ2-3, with 9 bases that match TRBD2. V was clipped by 4 bases and J by 3 bases; unmatched bases: 8. The CDR3 extends over 15 amino acids. CDR1 is SQVTM and CDR2 is ANQGSEA in the germline V gene. This chain's CDR3 is CSVVGLAGRTDTQYF. For the CDR3, the DNA is TGCAGCGTTGTCGGCCTAGCGGGAAGAACAGATACGCAGTATTTT.

Points on this clonotype: No conserved phenylalanine or tryptophan is present at the end of the CDR3, so a read error is the likely explanation. This rearrangement joins TRBV11-2 to TRBJ2-1; 9 positions match TRBD2. Germline V gene lookup returns CDR1 SGHAT and CDR2 FQNNGV. Unmatched junction bases numbered 20, after V lost 9 bases and J lost 11 bases. The CDR3 is made up of 16 amino acids. This CDR3 reads CASSVELLAGMNKQFL. The CDR3 nucleotides read TGTGCCAGTAGCGTAGAGCTCCTAGCGGGAATGAATAAGCAGTTCCTC.

This clonotype was seen a handful of times. This may stem from a read error, because a much larger clone lies one nucleotide away. This rearrangement joins TRBV10-3 to TRBJ2-1; 12 bases map to TRBD2. Germline V gene lookup returns CDR1 ENHRY and CDR2 SYGVKD. The CDR3 contains 13 residues. The CDR3 sequence: CAMGLAGAGEQSF. CDR3 DNA sequence: TGTGCCATGGGACTAGCGGGCGCGGGTGAGCAGTCCTTC.

As concerns this clonotype: One end of the junction does not line up with germline, which may come from a read error. The chain combines TRBV6-1 with TRBJ2-5, with 10 bases that match TRBD1. CDR3 length equals 13 residues. The germline V gene has CDR1 MNHNS and CDR2 SASEGT. The CDR3 spells CVSGDRGHETQYF. CDR3 bases: TGTGTCAGCGGCGACAGGGGGCATGAGACCCAGTACTTC.

Comment on this clonotype: The conserved phenylalanine or tryptophan is not found at the CDR3 terminus, so this likely reflects a read error. As DNA, the CDR3 is TGTGCCAGCAGATTGGGACAGGGGAGAAGTCAGCCCCAGCATTCT. Translated: CASRLGQGRSQPQHS. The V gene is TRBV6-6, the J gene TRBJ1-5, with 10 bases identical to TRBD1. This CDR3 has 15 residues. The V segment lost 6 bases and the J segment 6 bases; nucleotides outside the gene matches: 8. CDR1 and CDR2 from the germline V gene are MNHNY and SVGAGI (reference sequence).

Remarks on this clonotype: Germline and junction disagree at one end, which may indicate a read error. The chain uses TRBV11-2 and TRBJ2-2, with unresolved D. In germline, CDR1 is SGHAT, CDR2 FQNNGV. This CDR3 has 15 residues. The CDR3 sequence is CVSSFKQSNTGELFF. CDR3 DNA: TGTGTCAGCAGCTTTAAACAGTCGAACACCGGGGAGCTGTTTTTT.

The chain links TRBV6-5 to TRBJ2-7; D might be TRBD1 or TRBD2, each matching 6 bases. The CDR3 length is 15 residues. The germline gives CDR1 MNHEY, CDR2 SVGAGI. V lost 0 bases, J lost 3 bases, and 12 bases lay in between. DNA of the CDR3: TGTGCCAGCAGTTACTCGGGTGAGGGGGGCTACGAGCAGTACGTC. It specifies CASSYSGEGGYEQYV.

Notes on this clonotype: A much larger clonotype is one base distant, so this may be a read error. The chain links TRBV5-1 to TRBJ2-7, with D unclear. Germline CDR1 is SGHRS and CDR2 is YFSETQ. The CDR3 has 11 residues. Written as DNA, the CDR3 is TGCGCCAGCAGCTTAAACAACGAGCTGTACTTC. Its translation: CASSLNNELYF. The variable domain in full, completed from reference TRBV5-1 and TRBJ2-7, reads KAGVTQTPRYLIKTRGQQVTLSCSPISGHRSVSWYQQTPGQGLQFLFEYFSETQRNKGNFPGRFSGRQFSNSRSEMNVSTLELGDSALYLCASSLNNELYFGPGTRLTVT.

There are many counts of this clonotype. The V call is TRBV6-5, the J call TRBJ2-7; 10 nucleotides line up with TRBD1. Trimming at V came to 4 bases and at J to 4 bases, leaving 10 bases not matched to a gene. The CDR3 consists of 16 residues. Germline V gene lookup returns CDR1 MNHEY and CDR2 SVGAGI. The CDR3 bases are TGTGCCAGCAGTTTCCTCCGGACAGGGGGGGCGTACGAGCAGTACTTC. It specifies CASSFLRTGGAYEQYF.

Turning to this clonotype: Sequence at one end of the junction differs from germline and may be a read error. The gene calls are TRBV6-2 or TRBV6-3 and TRBJ1-5; maybe TRBD1 (5 bases). Germline V lookup: CDR1 MNHEY, CDR2 SVGEGT. The CDR3 length is 15 residues. The CDR3 DNA sequence: TGTGCCAGCACCCTTGACAGTTATAGTAATCAGCTCCAGCATTTT. Protein: CASTLDSYSNQLQHF.

For this clonotype: This may be a read error, as it is one base from a much larger clone. This sequence joins TRBV7-9 and TRBJ2-1; 12 bases match TRBD2. CDR3 length: 16 amino acids. CDR1 and CDR2 (germline): SEHNR, FQNEAQ (reference sequence). The CDR3 nucleotides are TGTGCCAGCAGTTCCCTAGCGGGAGGGCCCTACAATAAGCAGTTCTTC. This encodes CASSSLAGGPYNKQFF. Full variable domain (rest looked up from reference TRBV7-9 and TRBJ2-1): DTGVSQNPRHKITKRGQNVTFRCDPISEHNRLYWYRQTLGQGPEFLTYFQNEAQLEKSRLLSDRFSAERPKGSFSTLEIQRTEQGDSAMYLCASSSLAGGPYNKQFFGPGTRLTVL.

There are many counts of this clonotype. This chain uses TRBV7-9 with TRBJ2-7, with D hard to call. The CDR3 is made up of 11 amino acids. CDR1 and CDR2 from the germline V gene are SEHNR and FQNEAQ (reference sequence). Trimming removed 1 base at V and 6 bases at J, with 4 bases between. The DNA for the CDR3 is TGTGCCAGCAGCTTAGGCCCCGAGCAGTACTTC. Residues: CASSLGPEQYF.

This clonotype occurred once. The germline gene is not matched at one end of the junction; a read error may be the cause. The chain has TRBV4-2 and TRBJ2-1; D may be TRBD2 (6 bases). Per the germline V gene, CDR1 is LGHNA and CDR2 is YNFKEQ. CDR3 length: 14 residues. The CDR3 spells CASSQRGLYNEQLF. CDR3 DNA: TGTGCCAGCAGCCAGCGGGGACTGTACAATGAGCAGCTCTTC.

The J gene is TRBJ2-5, the V gene TRBV6-1; no firm D call. V lost 3 bases and J lost 10, with 15 bases in between. Germline CDR1 MNHNS, CDR2 SASEGT. This CDR3 comprises 13 residues. This chain's CDR3 is CASSESVNRVQYF. The CDR3 DNA reads TGTGCCAGCAGTGAGAGTGTGAACCGGGTCCAGTACTTC.

To note about this clonotype: It may be a read error: a sequence one base away is much more abundant. This likely comes from a read error, as the CDR3 has no conserved phenylalanine or tryptophan at its end. V and J are TRBV11-2 and TRBJ2-4, with D perhaps TRBD1 (5 bases). The CDR3 loop spans 13 amino acids. CDR1 is SGHAT, CDR2 FQNNGV, per germline. V was clipped by 6 bases and J by 8 bases, with 14 bases between them. This CDR3 is CASSLAGLYIQYS. As DNA, the CDR3 is TGTGCCAGCAGTTTGGCAGGGTTGTACATTCAGTACTCC.